This T cell receptor (beta chain) is from a study of immune evolution from preneoplasia to lung adenocarcinoma. Across the whole study: HLA loss of heterozygosity: under 7.5% AIS, about 15% MIA, over 25% ADC, none AAH.

Germline assignment: CDR1 MNHNY and CDR2 SVGAGI (reference sequence). The CDR3 totals 14 residues. Trimming took off 4 bases at V and 5 bases at J, with 12 bases between the two ends. The protocol was immunoSEQ multiplex PCR, while the TCRdb copy is restricted to in-frame clones and leaves out a portion. This sample has 35,000 to 40,000 clones, with about 74% found just once. Worth noting for this clone: Its antigen is not known.

Study observations and caveats: Compared with EGFR-mutant or double wild-type lesions, KRAS-mutant nodules were more clonal. Later-stage lesions appeared to have more T cells, more diversity, less clonality.

The V gene is TRBV6-6, the J gene TRBJ1-5, with a possible D match to TRBD1 (5 bases). Source material: FFPE invasive lung adenocarcinoma tissue. The source is a person in their sixties or seventies with lung adenocarcinoma. The CDR3 here is CASSSTRDYQPQHF. CDR3 nucleotides: TGTGCCAGCAGTTCCACCAGGGATTATCAGCCCCAGCATTTT.